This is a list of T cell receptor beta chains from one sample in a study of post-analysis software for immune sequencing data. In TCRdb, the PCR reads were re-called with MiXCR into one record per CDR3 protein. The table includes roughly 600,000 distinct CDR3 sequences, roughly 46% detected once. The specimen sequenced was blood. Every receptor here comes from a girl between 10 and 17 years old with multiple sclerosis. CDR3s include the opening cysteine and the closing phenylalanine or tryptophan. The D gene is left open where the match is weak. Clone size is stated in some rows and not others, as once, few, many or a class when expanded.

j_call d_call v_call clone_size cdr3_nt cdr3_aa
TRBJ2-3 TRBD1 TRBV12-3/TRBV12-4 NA TGTGCCAGTTACTCGACAGGGGGCACAGATACGCAGTATTTT CASYSTGGTDTQYF
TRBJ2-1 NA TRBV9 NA TGTGCCAGCAGCGGAGTCCCCACTAAGGAGTCCGATGAGCAGTTCTTC CASSGVPTKESDEQFF
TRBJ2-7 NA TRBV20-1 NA TGCAGTGCTGCCGAACGGGGAATCTACGAGCAGTACTTC CSAAERGIYEQYF
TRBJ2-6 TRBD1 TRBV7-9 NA TGTGCCAGCAGCGCTCATGGGTGGACAGGCCCCAGCTCTGGGGCCAACGTCCTGACTTTC CASSAHGWTGPSSGANVLTF
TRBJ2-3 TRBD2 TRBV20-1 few TGCAGTGCCCCGGCCCTAGCGGGACCTCAGGATACGCAGTATTTT CSAPALAGPQDTQYF
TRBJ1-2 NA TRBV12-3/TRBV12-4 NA TGTGCCAGCAGTCCAGTACAGAGCTATAACTATGGCTACACCTTC CASSPVQSYNYGYTF
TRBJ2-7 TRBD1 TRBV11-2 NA TGTGCCAGCAGCTTAAGGTCTCCGGGACAGGGCTCCTACGAGCAGTACTTC CASSLRSPGQGSYEQYF
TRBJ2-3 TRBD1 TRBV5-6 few TGTGCCAGCAGCTTGGAACAACAGGGGGAAGATACGCAGTATTTT CASSLEQQGEDTQYF
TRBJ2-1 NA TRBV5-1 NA TGCGCCAGCAGCTTAATGGGTAGCTCCTACAATGAGCAGTTCTTC CASSLMGSSYNEQFF
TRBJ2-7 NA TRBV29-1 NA TGCAGCGTTGCGGTTGGTGGAGGGAGCTCCTACAATGAGCAGTACTTC CSVAVGGGSSYNEQYF
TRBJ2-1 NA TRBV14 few TGTGCCAGCAGCCAAGTTGGGTATGAGCAGTTCTTC CASSQVGYEQFF
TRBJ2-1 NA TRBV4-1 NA TGCGCCAGCAGCCGGGCGGGACAGCCTTACAATGAGCAGTTCTTC CASSRAGQPYNEQFF
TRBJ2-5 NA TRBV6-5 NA TGTGCCGTTACAGTCCAAGAGACCCAGTACTTC CAVTVQETQYF
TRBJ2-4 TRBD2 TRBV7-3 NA TGTGCCAGCAGCCTCTCGCGGGGGGACAATGAGCAGTACTTC CASSLSRGDNEQYF
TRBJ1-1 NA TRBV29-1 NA TGCAGCGCCGGGGGCCTAGAAGGAGCTTTCTTT CSAGGLEGAFF
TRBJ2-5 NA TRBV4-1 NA TGCGCCAGCAGCCAAGATGGACGGAGAGAGACCCAGTACTTC CASSQDGRRETQYF
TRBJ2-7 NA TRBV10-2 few TGCGCCAGCACCGGGACGGGAAACTCCTACGAGCAGTACTTC CASTGTGNSYEQYF
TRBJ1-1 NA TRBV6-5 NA TGTGCCAGCAGTTACCCCGGACAAAGAAGGACTGAAGCTTTCTTT CASSYPGQRRTEAFF
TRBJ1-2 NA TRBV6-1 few TGTGCCAGCAGTGTCGACAAACCGGGCAGGGCGCTACATTACTATGGCTACACCTTC CASSVDKPGRALHYYGYTF
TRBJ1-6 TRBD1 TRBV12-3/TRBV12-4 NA TGTGCCAGCAGCCCGGGACAGGGGGGCCAAGGGCCCCTCCACTTT CASSPGQGGQGPLHF
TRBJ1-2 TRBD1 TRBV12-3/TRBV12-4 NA TGTGCCAGCAGAGGGACAGGGGCGAACTATGGCTACACCTTC CASRGTGANYGYTF
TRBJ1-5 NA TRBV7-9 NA TGTGCCAGCAGCTTCTTTAGCAATCAGCCCCAGCATTTT CASSFFSNQPQHF
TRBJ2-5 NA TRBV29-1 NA TGCAGCGTTGGGGACTGGCAAGAGACCCAGTACTTC CSVGDWQETQYF
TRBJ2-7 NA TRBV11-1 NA TGTGCCAGCAGCTCTTTGGGGCATTTCAACTCCTACGAGCAGTACTTC CASSSLGHFNSYEQYF